This T cell receptor beta chain is from a study of T cells in narcolepsy. This CDR3 has 14 amino acids. With 3 bases clipped from V and 7 bases from J, the junction kept 8 bases outside the gene matches. CDR1 is SNHLY and CDR2 is FYNNEI in the germline V gene. TCRdb's table, derived via immunoSEQ multiplex PCR, lists solely in-frame clones and lacks some. The repertoire includes more than 20,000 clones, 75% to 85% of them detected once, and approximately 3.9% sits in the top ten. The sequencing input was memory (CD45RA-) CD4+ T cells from blood. This chain links TRBV2 with TRBJ1-1, with TRBD1 matching 7 bases. This receptor was identified in a human donor in good health. Here the CDR3 reads CASSDRRRDSEAFF. CDR3 nucleotide sequence: TGTGCCAGCAGTGACCGGCGGCGGGACAGTGAAGCTTTCTTT.